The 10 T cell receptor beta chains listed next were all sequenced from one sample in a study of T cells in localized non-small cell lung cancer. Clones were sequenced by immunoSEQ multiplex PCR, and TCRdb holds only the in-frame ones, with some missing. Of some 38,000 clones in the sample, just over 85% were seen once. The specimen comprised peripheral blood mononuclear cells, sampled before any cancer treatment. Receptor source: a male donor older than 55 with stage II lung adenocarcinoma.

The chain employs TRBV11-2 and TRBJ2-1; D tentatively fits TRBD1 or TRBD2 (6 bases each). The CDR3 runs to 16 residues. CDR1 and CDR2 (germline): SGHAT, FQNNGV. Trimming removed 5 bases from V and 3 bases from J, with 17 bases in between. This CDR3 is CASSLGGGTSYNEQFF. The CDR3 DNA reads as TGTGCCAGCAGCCTGGGGGGCGGGACCAGCTACAATGAGCAGTTCTTC.

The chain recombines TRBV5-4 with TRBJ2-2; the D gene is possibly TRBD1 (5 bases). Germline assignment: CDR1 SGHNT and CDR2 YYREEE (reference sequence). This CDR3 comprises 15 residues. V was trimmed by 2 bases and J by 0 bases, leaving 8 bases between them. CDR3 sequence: CASSLAGTNTGELFF. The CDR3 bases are TGTGCCAGCAGCTTAGCAGGGACGAACACCGGGGAGCTGTTTTTT.

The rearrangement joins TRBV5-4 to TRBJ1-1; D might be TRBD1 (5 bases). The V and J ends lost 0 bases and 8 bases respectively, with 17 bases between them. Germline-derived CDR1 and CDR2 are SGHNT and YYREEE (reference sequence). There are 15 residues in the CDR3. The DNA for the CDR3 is TGTGCCAGCAGCTTGGACGAGATCGGGGCAGGCGAAGCTTTCTTT. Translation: CASSLDEIGAGEAFF.

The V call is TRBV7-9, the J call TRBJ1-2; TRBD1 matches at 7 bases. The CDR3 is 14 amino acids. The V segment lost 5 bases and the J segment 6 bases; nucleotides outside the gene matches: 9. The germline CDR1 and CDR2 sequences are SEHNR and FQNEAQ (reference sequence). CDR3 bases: TGTGCCAGCAGCCCCTCGACAGGGCCCCATGGCTACACCTTC. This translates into CASSPSTGPHGYTF.

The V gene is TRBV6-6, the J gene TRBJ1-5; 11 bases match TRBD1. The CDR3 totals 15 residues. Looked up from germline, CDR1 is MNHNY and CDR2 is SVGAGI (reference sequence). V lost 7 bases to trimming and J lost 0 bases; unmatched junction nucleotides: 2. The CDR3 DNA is TGTGCCAGCACGGACAGGGGGCTTAGCAATCAGCCCCAGCATTTT. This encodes CASTDRGLSNQPQHF.

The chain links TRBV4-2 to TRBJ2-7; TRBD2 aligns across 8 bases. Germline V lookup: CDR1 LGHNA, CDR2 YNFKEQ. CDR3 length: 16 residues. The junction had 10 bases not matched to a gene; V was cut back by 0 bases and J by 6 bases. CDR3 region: CASSQDITGGGGEQYF. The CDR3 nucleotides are TGTGCCAGCAGCCAAGATATTACGGGAGGGGGAGGCGAGCAGTACTTC.

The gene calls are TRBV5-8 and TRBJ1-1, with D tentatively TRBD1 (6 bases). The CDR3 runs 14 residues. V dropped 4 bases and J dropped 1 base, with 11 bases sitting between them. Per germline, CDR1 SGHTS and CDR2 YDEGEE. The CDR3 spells CASSPPGANTEAFF. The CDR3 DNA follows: TGTGCCAGCAGCCCTCCGGGGGCGAACACTGAAGCTTTCTTT.

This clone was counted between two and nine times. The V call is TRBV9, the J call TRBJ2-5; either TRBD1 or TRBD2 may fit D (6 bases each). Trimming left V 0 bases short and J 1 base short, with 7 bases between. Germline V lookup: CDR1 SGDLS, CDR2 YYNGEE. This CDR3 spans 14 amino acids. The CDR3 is CASSVGGAQETQYF. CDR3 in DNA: TGTGCCAGCAGCGTAGGGGGGGCCCAAGAGACCCAGTACTTC.

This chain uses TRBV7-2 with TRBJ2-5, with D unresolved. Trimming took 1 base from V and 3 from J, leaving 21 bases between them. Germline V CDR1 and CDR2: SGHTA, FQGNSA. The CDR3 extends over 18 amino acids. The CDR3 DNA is TGTGCCAGCAGCTTAGTTCGCAGCGCACACCCCATGGAAGAGACCCAGTACTTC. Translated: CASSLVRSAHPMEETQYF. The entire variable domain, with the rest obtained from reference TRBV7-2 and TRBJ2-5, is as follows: GAGVSQSPSNKVTEKGKDVELRCDPISGHTALYWYRQSLGQGLEFLIYFQGNSAPDKSGLPSDRFSAERTGGSVSTLTIQRTQQEDSAVYLCASSLVRSAHPMEETQYFGPGTRLLVL.

This CDR3 is CASSPEPDFGETQYF. The CDR3 DNA sequence: TGTGCCAGCAGCCCCGAGCCGGACTTTGGGGAGACCCAGTACTTC. The rearrangement joins TRBV5-4 to TRBJ2-5; perhaps TRBD2 as D (5 bases). CDR1 is SGHNT and CDR2 is YYREEE in the germline V gene (reference sequence). CDR3 length: 15 amino acids. V gave up 4 bases and J gave up 5 bases, with 18 bases separating them. Supplemented by reference TRBV5-4 and TRBJ2-5, the full variable domain reads ETGVTQSPTHLIKTRGQQVTLRCSSQSGHNTVSWYQQALGQGPQFIFQYYREEENGRGNFPPRFSGLQFPNYSSELNVNALELDDSALYLCASSPEPDFGETQYFGPGTRLLVL.